The clone carrying this TCR beta chain was seen only a few times. This entry belongs to a study of blood T cell repertoires in COVID-19. Across the whole study: Whether acute or convalescent, the COVID-19 samples came from the United States, Italy and Spain. From T cells, B-cell-depleted T cells, or PBMCs came the material, which was cDNA or gDNA.

Original analysis: Amplification of reference gene primers was used by the study to estimate nucleated cell counts. Profiled with immunoSEQ multiplex PCR; TCRdb holds only in-frame clones, not every one. V and J calls and clone size come straight from that table; D and trimming were deduced from the DNA. Here the sample spans about 97,000 clones, roughly 85% being singletons. This TCR was recovered from a woman aged 70-85 years with active or convalescent COVID-19. Sequenced input: peripheral blood.

The CDR3 DNA is TGCGCCAGCAGCCAACTCTTAGCAGCCCCGGGACAGGGTGCGTACGAGCAGTACTTC. Translating it yields CASSQLLAAPGQGAYEQYF. The J gene is TRBJ2-7, the V gene TRBV4-3; 9 nucleotides agree with TRBD1. Germline lookup yields CDR1 LGHNA and CDR2 YSLEER. V dropped 2 bases and J dropped 4; count of bases not matched to a gene: 18. The CDR3 contains 19 residues.